This T cell receptor (beta chain) emerged from a study of shared clonotypes between healthy human individuals. All participating donors were Caucasian adults from Nashville, Tennessee. The table came from immunoSEQ multiplex PCR; TCRdb's copy has only in-frame clones and leaves some out. The sample has about 450,000 clones, roughly 80% seen once. Specimen: PBMCs. This clonotype was sampled from a woman aged 40 to 50 in good health. Some clones in this sample may be carry-over from other donors' samples.

In nucleotides, the CDR3 is TGTGCCAGCAGCAAAGTAAGGGACAGGCCCACTAACTACGAGCAGTACTTC. Its protein is CASSKVRDRPTNYEQYF. The gene calls are TRBV21-1 and TRBJ2-7; the table's D call, TRBD1, has no DNA check behind it. TRBV21-1 corresponds to a pseudogene. This CDR3 region has 17 residues.